Listed below are T cell receptor beta chains from one sample, sequenced in a study of early T cells in non-severe SARS-CoV-2 infection. TCRdb re-derived calls from the 5' RACE reads in MiXCR, one entry per CDR3 protein. The sample lists about 110,000 distinct CDR3 sequences, about 12% seen once, with 3% to 3.5% in the top ten. What was sequenced was whole blood. The receptors were sampled from an adult who was a healthcare worker with PCR-confirmed SARS-CoV-2 infection or an uninfected control (not recorded which). CDR3s include the opening cysteine and the closing phenylalanine or tryptophan. A D gene is named only where the DNA matches it firmly. Clone size is stated in some rows and not others, as once, few, many or a class when expanded.

V,size,D,J,CDR3,DNA
TRBV11-1,.,TRBD1,TRBJ2-4,CASSLWTGENIQYF,TGTGCCAGCAGCTTATGGACAGGGGAAAACATTCAGTACTTC
TRBV12-3/TRBV12-4,few,.,TRBJ1-1,CASSPFSAEAFF,TGTGCCAGCAGTCCTTTCTCGGCTGAAGCTTTCTTT
TRBV7-3,many,.,TRBJ2-3,CASSLYSSRGYTDTQYF,TGTGCCAGCAGCCTATATTCTAGCAGAGGGTACACAGATACGCAGTATTTT
TRBV29-1,.,.,TRBJ2-2,CSVDIFGGELFF,TGCAGCGTTGACATCTTCGGCGGGGAGCTGTTTTTT
TRBV7-3,medium-sized,TRBD2,TRBJ2-2,CASSDLAGATGELFF,TGTGCCAGCAGCGATCTAGCGGGAGCCACCGGGGAGCTGTTTTTT
TRBV29-1,many,TRBD1,TRBJ1-2,CSVEDRGSYYGYTF,TGCAGCGTTGAAGACAGGGGGAGCTACTATGGCTACACCTTC
TRBV2,.,.,TRBJ2-2,CASSEGWARGTGELFF,TGTGCCAGCAGTGAAGGTTGGGCGAGGGGGACCGGGGAGCTGTTTTTT
TRBV9,few,TRBD2,TRBJ2-7,CASSVESSGSYEQYF,TGTGCCAGCAGCGTAGAGTCTAGCGGCTCCTACGAGCAGTACTTC
TRBV12-5,many,.,TRBJ2-2,CASGDRYPNTGELFF,TGTGCTAGTGGTGACAGGTACCCGAACACCGGGGAGCTGTTTTTT
TRBV5-1,.,.,TRBJ1-1,CASSLSHSMNTEAFF,TGCGCCAGCAGTCTCAGCCATTCTATGAACACTGAAGCTTTCTTT
TRBV12-3/TRBV12-4,.,TRBD2,TRBJ2-7,CASSKTTGTSKPYEQYF,TGTGCCAGCAGCAAAACGACCGGGACTAGCAAGCCCTACGAGCAGTACTTC
TRBV12-3/TRBV12-4,few,TRBD1,TRBJ1-3,CASSLRGQRGNTIYF,TGTGCCAGCAGTTTAAGGGGGCAGAGAGGAAACACCATATATTTT
TRBV6-2/TRBV6-3,few,TRBD2,TRBJ2-3,CASSLSLAGVTDTQYF,TGTGCCAGCAGTTTATCGCTAGCGGGGGTTACAGATACGCAGTATTTT
TRBV29-1,.,TRBD1,TRBJ2-5,CSVVRTGNSETQYF,TGCAGCGTTGTGCGGACAGGGAATTCAGAGACCCAGTACTTC
TRBV29-1,few,.,TRBJ2-5,CSAGRISETQYF,TGCAGCGCGGGGAGGATCTCGGAGACCCAGTACTTC
TRBV29-1,many,.,TRBJ1-2,CSVEGSGLNYGYTF,TGCAGCGTTGAAGGGTCAGGACTTAACTATGGCTACACCTTC
TRBV11-3,many,.,TRBJ2-2,CASSLFGGSQGTGELFF,TGTGCCAGCAGCTTATTCGGGGGGTCCCAGGGGACCGGGGAGCTGTTTTTT
TRBV3-1,many,.,TRBJ2-7,CASSHTGVLTYEQYF,TGTGCCAGCAGCCATACAGGCGTTCTCACCTACGAGCAGTACTTC
TRBV29-1,.,.,TRBJ2-5,CSVEDSEFLQETQYF,TGCAGCGTTGAAGATTCTGAGTTTCTCCAAGAGACCCAGTACTTC
TRBV9,many,.,TRBJ2-2,CASSGRSAANTGELFF,TGTGCCAGCAGCGGCCGTAGCGCCGCGAACACCGGGGAGCTGTTTTTT